The 7 T cell receptor beta chains presented below share a single source sample, sequenced in a study of T cell responses to AZD1222 COVID-19 vaccine. Measured with immunoSEQ multiplex PCR; TCRdb has only the in-frame clones, and not every one. In the table there are approximately 94,000 clones, around nine tenths of which are singletons. This sample comprised peripheral blood, obtained on day 0 of AZD1222 vaccination. These receptors came from an adult in good health.

The rearrangement links TRBV3-1 (or the pseudogene TRBV3-2) to TRBJ1-2; 8 bases map to TRBD1. With V trimmed by 5 bases and J by 1 base, 3 bases remained unmatched. The CDR3 covers 14 residues. Germline V CDR1 and CDR2: LGHDT, YNNKEL (reference sequence). CDR3 loop: CASSSRGLNYGYTF. For the CDR3, the DNA is TGTGCCAGCAGCAGCAGGGGGCTTAACTATGGCTACACCTTC.

V gene TRBV7-2 combines with J gene TRBJ1-1; TRBD1 is a possible D gene (5 bases). The CDR3 is made up of 14 amino acids. V was clipped by 1 base and J by 1 base, with 7 bases between them. Germline V gene sequence: CDR1 SGHTA, CDR2 FQGNSA. CDR3: CASSLGQKNTEAFF. The CDR3 bases are TGTGCCAGCAGCTTAGGACAGAAGAACACTGAAGCTTTCTTT.

The V call is TRBV5-6, the J call TRBJ1-5; TRBD1 is a possible D gene (6 bases). Germline CDR1 reads SGHDT; CDR2 reads YYEEEE. Trimming took off 2 bases at V and 8 bases at J, with 17 bases between the two ends. The CDR3 runs to 15 residues. The CDR3 coding sequence is TGTGCCAGCAGCTTAGGAGGGGGGCCCCAGGAGCCCCAGCATTTT. Amino acids: CASSLGGGPQEPQHF.

The chain couples TRBV11-3 to TRBJ1-5; D is perhaps TRBD1 (6 bases). The CDR3 is 20 amino acids. Germline V gives CDR1 SGHNT, CDR2 YENEEA. The V end lost 5 bases, the J end lost 6 bases, and 32 bases lay between the germline ends. CDR3 nucleotide sequence: TGTGCCAGCAGCCCAAACCTCCGACTTTATGCGGGGGCTAGACGTCAGCCCCAGCATTTT. Translating gives CASSPNLRLYAGARRQPQHF.

The chain links TRBV7-9 to TRBJ2-5; D remains ambiguous. Germline values: CDR1 SEHNR, CDR2 FQNEAQ (reference sequence). This CDR3 is built from 14 residues. Trimming left V 2 bases short and J 4 bases short, with 11 bases between. The CDR3 sequence is CASSLLSKVETQYF. CDR3 DNA: TGTGCCAGCAGCTTACTAAGCAAGGTAGAGACCCAGTACTTC.

This chain uses TRBV25-1 with TRBJ1-1; no firm D call. The CDR3 covers 14 residues. Germline loops: CDR1 MGHDK, CDR2 SYGVNS. V was clipped by 3 bases and J by 2 bases, with 10 bases between them. The CDR3 spells CASSDSGPNTEAFF. CDR3 DNA sequence: TGTGCCAGCAGTGACTCCGGGCCAAACACTGAAGCTTTCTTT.

This sequence joins TRBV6-5 and TRBJ1-3; D uncertain. Germline CDR1 MNHEY, CDR2 SVGAGI. The CDR3 extends over 14 amino acids. The germline V and J ends were trimmed by 6 bases and 0 bases, with 9 bases remaining between them. CDR3 nucleotide sequence: TGTGCCAGCAGAAACAGTGGCTCTGGAAACACCATATATTTT. Its translation: CASRNSGSGNTIYF.